The text below deals with one T cell receptor beta chain. The assay was immunoSEQ multiplex PCR, and TCRdb's table has in-frame clones only and misses some. The repertoire includes over 95,000 clones, more than 75% of them detected once, and less than 9.5% sits in the top ten. This record comes from a study of blood T cell repertoires in COVID-19. Between the trimmed V and J ends, which lost 5 bases and 3 bases, there was a span of 10 bases. Per the germline V gene, CDR1 is MNHEY and CDR2 is SVGAGI. This CDR3 has 13 amino acids. The chain has TRBV6-5 and TRBJ1-2; the D is unclear. This clonotype was sampled from a woman in her thirties or forties with acute or convalescent COVID-19. Input material: peripheral blood. CDR3 sequence: CASSTLQDYGYTF. The CDR3 nucleotides read TGTGCCAGCAGTACTTTGCAGGACTATGGCTACACCTTC.